This T cell receptor (beta chain) was sequenced for a study of T cell responses to AZD1222 COVID-19 vaccine (dated by TCRdb to 2020 to 2022). A note on the overall study: AZD1222 recipients whose second dose came at about 4 weeks and those whose second dose came at about 12 weeks were combined into one group, since spike-specific TCR depth and breadth did not differ between the two schedules. TCR sequencing covered over 230 trial participants: 200 to 220 given two doses of AZD1222 and some 25 given two doses of MenACWY control vaccine. Trial participants were enrolled into age subgroups of 18-55, 56-69 and 70-plus years, which contained around 140, 26 and 57 TCR-sequenced participants, respectively.

Comments on this clone: Its cognate antigen has yet to be identified. Within one base of it there is no much larger clone, and no base qualities were kept.

This sample's time point label indicates: baseline before first vaccination. Samples from vaccinated people were obtained from the UK trials COV001 and COV002, which included a single-blind randomized controlled phase 2/3 trial of AZD1222 (ChAdOx1 nCoV-19) in healthy adults. For TCRbeta chain sequencing, PBMC samples from trial participants were taken at day 0 and at day 28 after the second dose. The CDR3 regions of human TCRbeta chains were analyzed by immunosequencing. As for how the authors treated the data: TCRs in the repertoires were compared against a reference library of SARS-CoV-2-specific TCRs that had been generated with the MIRA antigen-specificity platform. Breadth was defined as the fraction of unique TCRs that were SARS-CoV-2-associated. Depth was defined as the fraction of total T cells that were SARS-CoV-2-associated. Each spike-specific TCR was assigned to its reactive spike region and to a CD4 or CD8 class using the MIRA data. Log10-transformed breadth and depth values were compared by one-way ANOVA with Sidak's multiple comparisons tests. TCRdb retrieved this table from immuneACCESS and kept in-frame rearrangements only. Not all clones are present; in checked studies, unresolved V genes account for under half, and no reason is known for the remainder. The V and J calls and clone size were taken over from that table, and D and trimming were inferred from the DNA. The sample yields tens of thousands of clones; about four fifths were counted once. Roughly 5% of the sample rests with the top ten.

Summary of the overall study and its limitations: In the small 56-69-year group, the increase in depth fell short of significance, most likely because of low power. Only five to seven AZD1222 recipients were SARS-CoV-2 seropositive at baseline, limiting conclusions about previously exposed vaccinees. Reportedly, close to half of the unique spike-specific TCRs recognized epitopes lying outside the regions that are mutated in the B.1.351 and B.1.1.7 variants. The vaccine-associated CD4 TCRs covered the entire spike protein, and the dominant responses fell in regions 160-218 and 743-854. No day 14 peak-response samples were available, so repertoires were characterized only after the peak T cell response. Most participants were white British and females outnumbered males, and the authors suggested that clonal diversity may have been underestimated. A significant rise in spike-specific TCR breadth and depth was observed after two AZD1222 doses relative to day 0 and relative to MenACWY recipients.

Counted from cysteine to phenylalanine, this CDR3 has 16 amino acids. CDR3 DNA is the only sequence kept; it has 48 bases, read in frame from the first base. V gives up 6 bases and J gives up 4 bases, and the segment between their germline ends measures 21 bases. For CDR1 and CDR2, the germline V gene (reference sequence) lists SEHNR and FQNEAQ. The rearranged chain carries TRBV7-9 and TRBJ1-2; a tentative D call is TRBD1 (6 bases match). The starting material was peripheral blood, obtained on day 0 of AZD1222 vaccination. The sequence was collected from an adult in good health. The CDR3: CASSTPRLGGSYGYTF. The bases are TGTGCCAGCAGTACGCCGCGCCTGGGGGGCTCCTATGGCTACACCTTC.